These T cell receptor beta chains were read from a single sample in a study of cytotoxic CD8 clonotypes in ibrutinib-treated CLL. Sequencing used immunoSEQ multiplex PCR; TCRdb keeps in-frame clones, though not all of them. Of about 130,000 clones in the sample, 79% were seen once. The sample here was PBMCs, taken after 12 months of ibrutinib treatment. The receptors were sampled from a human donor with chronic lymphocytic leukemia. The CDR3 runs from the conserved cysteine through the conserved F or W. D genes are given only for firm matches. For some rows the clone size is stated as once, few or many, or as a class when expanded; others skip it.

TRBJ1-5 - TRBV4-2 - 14 CASSPGRLNQPQHF TGTGCCAGCAGCCCCGGACGGTTAAATCAGCCCCAGCATTTT
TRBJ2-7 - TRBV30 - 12 CAWLRDHYEQYF TGTGCCTGGCTCCGGGATCACTACGAGCAGTACTTC
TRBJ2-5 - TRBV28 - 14 CASSSPRTEETQYF TGTGCCAGCAGTTCCCCTCGCACAGAAGAGACCCAGTACTTC
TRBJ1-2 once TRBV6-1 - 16 CASSGRDKGQNYGYTF TGTGCCAGCAGTGGTCGTGACAAGGGCCAGAACTATGGCTACACCTTC
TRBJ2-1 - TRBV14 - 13 CASSQILYNEQFF TGTGCCAGCAGCCAGATCCTCTACAATGAGCAGTTCTTC
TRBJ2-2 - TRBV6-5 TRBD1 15 CASSPGQGLTGELFF TGTGCCAGCAGTCCGGGACAGGGTCTTACCGGGGAGCTGTTTTTT
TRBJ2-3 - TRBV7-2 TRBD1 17 CASSLDPGQGWADTQYF TGTGCCAGCAGCTTAGACCCCGGACAGGGTTGGGCAGATACGCAGTATTTT
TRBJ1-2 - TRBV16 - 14 CASSQSQGIYGYTF TGTGCCAGCAGCCAATCGCAGGGTATCTATGGCTACACCTTC
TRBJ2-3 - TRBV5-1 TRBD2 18 CASSQRLAGGPITDTQYF TGCGCCAGCAGCCAAAGACTAGCGGGGGGACCTATTACAGATACGCAGTATTTT
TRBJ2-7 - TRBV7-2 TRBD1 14 CASSQQTGYYEQYF TGTGCCAGCAGCCAACAGACAGGGTATTACGAGCAGTACTTC
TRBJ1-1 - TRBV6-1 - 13 CASTRAMNTEAFF TGTGCCAGCACTCGGGCTATGAACACTGAAGCTTTCTTT
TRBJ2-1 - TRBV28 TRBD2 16 CASRGSAGEGFDEQFF TGTGCCAGCAGGGGGAGCGCGGGAGAGGGCTTCGATGAGCAGTTCTTC
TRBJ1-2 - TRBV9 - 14 CASTIEGQNYGYTF TGTGCCAGCACCATTGAGGGACAAAACTATGGCTACACCTTC
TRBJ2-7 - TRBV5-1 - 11 CASSDAYEQYF TGCGCCAGCTCAGACGCCTACGAGCAGTACTTC
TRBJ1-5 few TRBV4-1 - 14 CASRQEGPNQPQHF TGCGCCAGCAGACAAGAGGGACCCAATCAGCCCCAGCATTTT
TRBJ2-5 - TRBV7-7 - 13 CASSSGDQETQYF TGTGCTAGCAGCTCCGGGGACCAAGAGACCCAGTACTTC
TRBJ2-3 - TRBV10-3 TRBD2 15 CAISELAGTTDTQYF TGTGCCATCAGTGAGTTAGCGGGGACCACAGATACGCAGTATTTT
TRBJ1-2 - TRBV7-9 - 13 CASSLVTNYGYTF TGTGCCAGCAGCTTAGTTACAAACTATGGCTACACCTTC
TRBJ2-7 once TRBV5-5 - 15 CASTLSGTTSYEQYF TGTGCCAGCACACTCTCCGGGACAACGTCCTACGAGCAGTACTTC
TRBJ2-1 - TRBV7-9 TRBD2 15 CASSLPGLAGIPAFF TGTGCCAGCAGCTTACCGGGACTAGCGGGAATTCCCGCGTTCTTC
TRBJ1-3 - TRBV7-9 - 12 CASSATGNTIYF TGTGCCAGCAGCGCAACAGGAAACACCATATATTTT
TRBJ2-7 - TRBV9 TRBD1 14 CASSPGQGGYEQYF TGTGCCAGCAGCCCGGGACAGGGAGGGTACGAGCAGTACTTC
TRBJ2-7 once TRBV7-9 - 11 CASAGSYEQYF TGTGCCAGCGCGGGGTCCTACGAGCAGTACTTC
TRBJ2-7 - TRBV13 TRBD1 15 CASREKGTGDYEQYF TGTGCCAGCAGGGAAAAAGGGACAGGAGACTACGAGCAGTACTTC
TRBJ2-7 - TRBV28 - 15 CASRLLRDWAYEQYF TGTGCCAGCAGGCTGCTGAGGGATTGGGCCTACGAGCAGTACTTC
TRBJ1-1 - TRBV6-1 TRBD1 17 CASSGRAGTGGITEAFF TGTGCCAGCAGTGGTCGTGCCGGGACAGGGGGCATTACTGAAGCTTTCTTT
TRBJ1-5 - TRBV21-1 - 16 CASSKEFLDGNQPQHF TGTGCCAGCAGCAAAGAATTCCTCGACGGCAATCAGCCCCAGCATTTT
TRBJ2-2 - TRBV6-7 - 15 CASSYSGGGTGELFF TGTGCCAGCAGTTACTCAGGGGGAGGGACCGGGGAGCTGTTTTTT
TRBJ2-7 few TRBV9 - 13 CASSVDAVTEQYF TGTGCCAGCAGCGTAGACGCCGTTACCGAGCAGTACTTC
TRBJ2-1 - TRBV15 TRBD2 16 CATRGELAGLLDEQFF TGTGCCACCAGAGGTGAGCTAGCGGGCCTGTTGGATGAGCAGTTCTTC
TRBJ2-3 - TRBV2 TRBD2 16 CASSGLAGGGTDTQYF TGTGCCAGCAGCGGACTAGCGGGAGGAGGGACAGATACGCAGTATTTT
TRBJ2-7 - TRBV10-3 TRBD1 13 CATGGQGIYEQYF TGTGCCACCGGCGGACAGGGTATTTACGAGCAGTACTTC
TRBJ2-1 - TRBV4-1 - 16 CASSQVAGTRDSEQFF TGCGCCAGCAGCCAGGTTGCCGGGACACGGGACTCCGAGCAGTTCTTC
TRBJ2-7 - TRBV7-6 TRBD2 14 CASSPSGSSYEQYF TGTGCCAGCAGCCCCAGCGGGAGCTCCTACGAGCAGTACTTC
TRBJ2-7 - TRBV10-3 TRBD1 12 CAISGQGYEQYF TGTGCCATCAGCGGACAGGGTTACGAGCAGTACTTC
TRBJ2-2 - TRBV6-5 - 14 CASSYYDNTGELFF TGTGCCAGCAGTTACTACGACAACACCGGGGAGCTGTTTTTT
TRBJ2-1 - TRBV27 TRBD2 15 CASRLAALPYNEQFF TGTGCCAGCAGACTAGCGGCCTTGCCCTACAATGAGCAGTTCTTC
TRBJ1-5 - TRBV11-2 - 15 CASSPNRDSHQPQHF TGTGCCAGCAGTCCAAACAGGGATTCACATCAGCCCCAGCATTTT
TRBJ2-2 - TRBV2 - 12 CASKVESGELFF TGTGCCAGCAAAGTCGAGTCCGGGGAGCTGTTTTTT
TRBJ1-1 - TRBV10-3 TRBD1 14 CAISGQGENTEAFF TGTGCCATCAGCGGACAGGGGGAGAACACTGAAGCTTTCTTT
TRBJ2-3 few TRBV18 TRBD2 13 CASSQGGTDTQYF TGTGCCAGCTCACAGGGAGGGACAGATACGCAGTATTTT
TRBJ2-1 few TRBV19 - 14 CASSMGGIGREQFF TGTGCCAGTAGTATGGGCGGGATCGGTAGGGAGCAGTTCTTC
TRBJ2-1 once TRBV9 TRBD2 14 CASSPGLAGGPQFF TGTGCCAGCAGCCCGGGACTAGCGGGAGGGCCCCAGTTCTTC
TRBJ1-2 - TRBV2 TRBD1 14 CASSVGGGYYGYTF TGTGCCAGCAGTGTCGGAGGGGGCTACTATGGCTACACCTTC
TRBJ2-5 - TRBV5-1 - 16 CASSLAGRGAGETQYF TGCGCCAGCAGCTTGGCTGGTAGGGGGGCCGGTGAGACCCAGTACTTC
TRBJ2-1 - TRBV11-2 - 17 CASSIQPGLAPTNEQFF TGTGCCAGCAGCATACAACCGGGCCTAGCACCCACCAATGAGCAGTTCTTC
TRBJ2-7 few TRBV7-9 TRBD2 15 CASSLDASGRYEQYF TGTGCCAGCAGCTTAGATGCTAGCGGGAGGTACGAGCAGTACTTC
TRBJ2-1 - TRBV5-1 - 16 CASSVQGILSYNEQFF TGCGCCAGCAGCGTCCAGGGAATTTTATCCTACAATGAGCAGTTCTTC
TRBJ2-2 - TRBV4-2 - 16 CASSQLESLGTGELFF TGTGCCAGCAGCCAACTTGAGTCCCTGGGTACCGGGGAGCTGTTTTTT
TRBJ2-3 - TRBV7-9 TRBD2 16 CASSLSGSGRTDTQYF TGTGCCAGCAGCTTAAGCGGTAGCGGGAGAACAGATACGCAGTATTTT
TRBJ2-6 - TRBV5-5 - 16 CASSLGPSGGANVLTF TGTGCCAGCAGCTTAGGCCCATCGGGCGGGGCCAACGTCCTGACTTTC
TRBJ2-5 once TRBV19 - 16 CASSPLEGVKQETQYF TGTGCCAGTAGTCCCTTGGAGGGGGTTAAACAAGAGACCCAGTACTTC
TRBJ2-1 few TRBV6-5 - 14 CASSYQAGPGEQFF TGTGCCAGCAGCTACCAAGCGGGCCCGGGTGAGCAGTTCTTC
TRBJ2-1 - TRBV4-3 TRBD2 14 CASSHGLAGPNQVF TGCGCCAGCAGCCATGGACTAGCGGGCCCTAACCAAGTCTTC
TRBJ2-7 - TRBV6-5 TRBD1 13 CASSRRTGYEQYF TGTGCCAGCAGTCGTCGGACAGGGTATGAGCAGTACTTC
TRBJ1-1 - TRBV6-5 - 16 CASSYSGGRGSTEAFF TGTGCCAGCAGTTACTCAGGGGGGAGAGGGAGCACTGAAGCTTTCTTT
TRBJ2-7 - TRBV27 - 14 CASSLNAAVYEQYF TGTGCCAGCAGTTTGAATGCGGCCGTCTACGAGCAGTACTTC
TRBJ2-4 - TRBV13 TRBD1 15 CASRVTGDGKNIQYF TGTGCCAGCAGGGTTACAGGGGATGGCAAAAACATTCAGTACTTC
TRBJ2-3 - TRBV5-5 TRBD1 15 CASSLGQGDTDTQYF TGTGCCAGCAGCCTGGGACAGGGGGACACAGATACGCAGTATTTT